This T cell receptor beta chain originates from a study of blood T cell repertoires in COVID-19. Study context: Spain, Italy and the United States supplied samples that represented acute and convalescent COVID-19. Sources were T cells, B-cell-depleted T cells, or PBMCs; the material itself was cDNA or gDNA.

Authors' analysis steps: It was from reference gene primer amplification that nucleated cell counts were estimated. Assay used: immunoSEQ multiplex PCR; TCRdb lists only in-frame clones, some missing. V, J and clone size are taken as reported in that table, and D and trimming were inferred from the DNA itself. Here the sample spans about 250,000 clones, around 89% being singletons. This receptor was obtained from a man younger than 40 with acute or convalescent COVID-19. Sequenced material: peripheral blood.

The CDR3 DNA reads TGTGCCAGCAGCCAAGGGACGCAGGGTGAAGCTTTCTTT. It translates to CASSQGTQGEAFF. The V and J genes are TRBV3-1 (or the pseudogene TRBV3-2) and TRBJ1-1, with D possibly TRBD1 on 5 matching bases. The CDR3 runs 13 residues. Germline assignment: CDR1 LGHDT and CDR2 YNNKEL (reference sequence). V was cut by 1 base and J by 7 bases, with 10 bases left in between.